This T cell receptor beta chain is drawn from a study of regulatory T cells in long-lasting Graves disease (dated by TCRdb to 2020 to 2023). As for the study more broadly: Antithyroid drugs had been taken for less than 3 months by newly diagnosed Graves' disease patients. A total of 35 or so samples were covered by TCR sequencing, comprising around 13 persistent and about 20 newly diagnosed Graves' disease patients. The study took place in China and was registered as a clinical trial. Persistent Graves' disease patients were compared with newly diagnosed Graves' disease patients by peripheral blood TCR sequencing and RNA sequencing.

The library was generated by multiplex PCR. The data were produced on an Illumina HiSeq 4000. TCR beta libraries were built with iRepertoire HTBI primers and Arm-PCR amplification of CDR3 regions. Before sequencing, the PCR products underwent gel purification. The paper's processing steps were these. Gene usage analysis of CDR3 amino acid clonotypes relied on the approximately 60 TRBV and 13 to 15 TRBJ segments identified across samples. COPE and FqMerger were used to merge filtered high-quality paired reads into contigs. BLAST was used to align contigs to the IMGT TRBV, TRBD and TRBJ reference genes, and CDR3 was defined following IMGT. Any clonotype with a frequency above 0.1% was classified as a highly expanded clone. Repertoire diversity was measured by Shannon entropy, and V-J evenness by the Gini coefficient. Clonotypes shared by more than one individual were considered public. The raw public data were reprocessed by TCRdb itself: fastp quality trimming at Q25, MiXCR clonotype calling, in-frame beta chains only. Each CDR3 protein gets just one entry, which takes the most common genes and DNA from the rows behind it. None of the V and J calls come from the authors' own analysis; TCRdb made them. The sample records roughly 500,000 distinct CDR3 sequences, around 12% of which are singletons. Around 10% of the sample belongs to the ten largest clones.

Overall results and qualifications from the work: Because the primary lesion, thyroid tissue, could not be accessed, the study looked at peripheral blood alone. Preferential use of TRBV28, TRBJ1-2 and TRBJ2-5 was observed in persistent disease, whereas TRBV20-1 and TRBJ2-1 were favored in newly diagnosed disease. A larger number of public clonotypes was shared among persistent patients (fewer than 3,000) than among newly diagnosed patients (roughly 970). Sequencing and analysis were restricted to the TCR beta chain. The small sample size was acknowledged by the authors as a limitation that may reduce accuracy. Lower TCR Shannon entropy and fewer highly expanded clones were observed in persistent Graves' disease patients than in newly diagnosed patients, which suggested clonal expansion.

The CDR3 has 15 amino acids, counting the end cysteine and phenylalanine. Here the CDR3 DNA is all that survives: 45 bases in frame from base 1. Reading the germline V gene gives CDR1 SGHRS and CDR2 YFSETQ. Unmatched junction bases come to 7, with V trimmed by 2 bases and J by 7 bases. In light of the paper, this sample's time point label describes: newly diagnosed GD, antithyroid drugs for less than 3 months. For both TCR sequencing and RNA sequencing, RNA was extracted from PBMCs using TRIzol. The diagnosis of Graves' disease followed American Thyroid Association guidelines. The patients came from an endocrinology department in Xi'an, China. Each patient gave approximately 8.8 milliliters of peripheral blood, collected in an EDTA anticoagulant tube. Ficoll Paque Plus density gradient separation was used to isolate PBMCs, and no further T cell sorting was performed. An Agilent 2100 Bioanalyzer and agarose gel were used to assess RNA quality, and a NanoDrop 2000 was used to measure RNA concentration.

The sample holds many counts of this clonotype. No antigen is known for it. The record has no base qualities; no much larger clone is one base away. The sample also formed part of further work on T cells in Graves' hyperthyroidism and ophthalmopathy. As noted in the second study: Stable Graves' hyperthyroidism was defined as the absence of progression to ophthalmopathy over 18 months of follow-up. The hyperthyroidism patients were between 18 and 65 years old and newly diagnosed, with a disease duration of less than 2 months. The study excluded patients with uncontrolled infections, other autoimmune diseases, pregnancy or lactation. Diagnoses were based on clinical symptoms, serum thyroxine and TRAb, thyroid ultrasound and orbital computed tomography. A first-round RT-PCR of the TCR CDR3 used the HTBI primer set with the Qiagen OneStep RT-PCR kit. Most expanded thyroid clonotypes (frequency above 0.001) were also detected in blood, suggesting blood repertoires may reflect thyroid immune responses. A 13 V-J signature model separated ophthalmopathy from stable hyperthyroidism, with about 88% sensitivity and 81% to 82% specificity in cross-validation and 80%/75% in testing. During validation, the model predicted progression to ophthalmopathy a median of around 6 months ahead of onset, with more than 55% sensitivity and 72% to 85% specificity. To identify distinguishing TCR V-J signatures, a discovery cohort of 90 to 100 patients was used, comprising roughly 45 with Graves' ophthalmopathy and some 60 with stable Graves' hyperthyroidism. Prospective prediction of ophthalmopathy was tested in an independent validation cohort consisting of roughly 20 hyperthyroidism patients and around 16 patients who later progressed to ophthalmopathy. For training and testing, the roughly 93 patients in the discovery cohort were randomly divided in a 7:3 ratio. In addition, the study compared T-cell repertoires in thyroid tissue and in blood from roughly 6 Graves' hyperthyroidism patients. After blood sampling, hyperthyroidism patients were treated with methimazole at a starting dose of 30 mg daily, and ophthalmopathy patients were treated with high-dose intravenous methylprednisolone. Libraries were constructed in a second round of multiplex PCR, after which size selection and purification were carried out. Sequencing of the libraries was done on an Illumina HiSeq2000 using paired-end 100 bp reads. SOAPnuke was used to process the raw data, throwing out any read that contained adapters or uncalled bases, had a mean Phred below 15, or lacked an exact constant-primer or identifier match. High-quality paired reads were merged using COPE v1.2.5, and each unique nucleotide sequence was defined as a clonotype. Clonotypes were aligned to IMGT TRBV, TRBD and TRBJ reference segments using MiTCR v1.1. The analysis included only V-J combinations with a frequency above 0.0001, which together covered approximately 99% of the repertoires. A TCS score was defined as the ratio of F50 (clonal expansion) to E x V (chaos), with BLOSUM62-based TCRdist applied between CDR3 peptides within each V-J. Welch's t-statistics and random forest reduced 500 to 550 V-J features to 10 to 15, which were used in a naive Bayes classifier (R e1071). Sample size was not statistically predetermined, and blinding of investigators to group allocation was not performed. The paper describes TCR Vbeta CDR3 sequencing of around 140 peripheral blood samples, made up of some 40 ophthalmopathy patients, roughly 72 hyperthyroidism patients and about 17 progressor patients.

The specimen was peripheral blood mononuclear cells (PBMCs), collected at new diagnosis, from a patient treated with antithyroid drugs. Rearrangement joined TRBV5-1 to TRBJ2-1; the central 9 bases match TRBD1. The sequence was obtained from a young woman with Graves disease. Donor details come from another sample of the same person, matched by shared clones. The CDR3 protein sequence reads: CASSFWDRVVNEQFF. In nucleotide form, the sequence is TGCGCCAGCAGCTTTTGGGACAGGGTGGTAAATGAGCAGTTCTTC. Supplemented by the reference TRBV5-1 and TRBJ2-1 proteins around the CDR3, the complete variable domain is KAGVTQTPRYLIKTRGQQVTLSCSPISGHRSVSWYQQTPGQGLQFLFEYFSETQRNKGNFPGRFSGRQFSNSRSEMNVSTLELGDSALYLCASSFWDRVVNEQFFGPGTRLTVL.